Each of the 2 T cell receptor beta chains below was sequenced from the same sample in a study of T cell repertoires in cytomegalovirus infection. TCRdb re-derived calls from the reads in MiXCR, one entry per CDR3 protein. The sample lists 310,000 or so distinct CDR3 sequences; roughly 25% were seen once. Their recognized antigens are unknown. Source: cultured PBMCs, taken from culture after CMV antigen stimulation. The receptors stem from a human donor in good health (CMV status not recorded). Some clones in this sample may be carry-over from other donors' samples.

The chain links TRBV15 to TRBJ2-1; D gene ambiguous. The CDR3 sequence is 13 residues long. CDR1 is LNHNV and CDR2 is YYDKDF in the germline V gene (reference sequence). V lost 5 bases and J lost 10, with 15 bases in between. The CDR3 DNA follows: TGTGCCACCAGCTTATGGGCGAATATCGAGCAGTTCTTC. Protein: CATSLWANIEQFF.

This chain connects TRBV7-3 to TRBJ2-2; 7 nucleotides match TRBD1. The CDR3 consists of 16 residues. Germline trimming cut 4 bases from V and 0 bases from J; bases unmatched to any gene: 5. Germline CDR1 is SGHTA and CDR2 is FQGTGA. DNA for the CDR3: TGTGCCAGCAGCTCATGGACAGGATCGAACACCGGGGAGCTGTTTTTT. Its translation: CASSSWTGSNTGELFF.